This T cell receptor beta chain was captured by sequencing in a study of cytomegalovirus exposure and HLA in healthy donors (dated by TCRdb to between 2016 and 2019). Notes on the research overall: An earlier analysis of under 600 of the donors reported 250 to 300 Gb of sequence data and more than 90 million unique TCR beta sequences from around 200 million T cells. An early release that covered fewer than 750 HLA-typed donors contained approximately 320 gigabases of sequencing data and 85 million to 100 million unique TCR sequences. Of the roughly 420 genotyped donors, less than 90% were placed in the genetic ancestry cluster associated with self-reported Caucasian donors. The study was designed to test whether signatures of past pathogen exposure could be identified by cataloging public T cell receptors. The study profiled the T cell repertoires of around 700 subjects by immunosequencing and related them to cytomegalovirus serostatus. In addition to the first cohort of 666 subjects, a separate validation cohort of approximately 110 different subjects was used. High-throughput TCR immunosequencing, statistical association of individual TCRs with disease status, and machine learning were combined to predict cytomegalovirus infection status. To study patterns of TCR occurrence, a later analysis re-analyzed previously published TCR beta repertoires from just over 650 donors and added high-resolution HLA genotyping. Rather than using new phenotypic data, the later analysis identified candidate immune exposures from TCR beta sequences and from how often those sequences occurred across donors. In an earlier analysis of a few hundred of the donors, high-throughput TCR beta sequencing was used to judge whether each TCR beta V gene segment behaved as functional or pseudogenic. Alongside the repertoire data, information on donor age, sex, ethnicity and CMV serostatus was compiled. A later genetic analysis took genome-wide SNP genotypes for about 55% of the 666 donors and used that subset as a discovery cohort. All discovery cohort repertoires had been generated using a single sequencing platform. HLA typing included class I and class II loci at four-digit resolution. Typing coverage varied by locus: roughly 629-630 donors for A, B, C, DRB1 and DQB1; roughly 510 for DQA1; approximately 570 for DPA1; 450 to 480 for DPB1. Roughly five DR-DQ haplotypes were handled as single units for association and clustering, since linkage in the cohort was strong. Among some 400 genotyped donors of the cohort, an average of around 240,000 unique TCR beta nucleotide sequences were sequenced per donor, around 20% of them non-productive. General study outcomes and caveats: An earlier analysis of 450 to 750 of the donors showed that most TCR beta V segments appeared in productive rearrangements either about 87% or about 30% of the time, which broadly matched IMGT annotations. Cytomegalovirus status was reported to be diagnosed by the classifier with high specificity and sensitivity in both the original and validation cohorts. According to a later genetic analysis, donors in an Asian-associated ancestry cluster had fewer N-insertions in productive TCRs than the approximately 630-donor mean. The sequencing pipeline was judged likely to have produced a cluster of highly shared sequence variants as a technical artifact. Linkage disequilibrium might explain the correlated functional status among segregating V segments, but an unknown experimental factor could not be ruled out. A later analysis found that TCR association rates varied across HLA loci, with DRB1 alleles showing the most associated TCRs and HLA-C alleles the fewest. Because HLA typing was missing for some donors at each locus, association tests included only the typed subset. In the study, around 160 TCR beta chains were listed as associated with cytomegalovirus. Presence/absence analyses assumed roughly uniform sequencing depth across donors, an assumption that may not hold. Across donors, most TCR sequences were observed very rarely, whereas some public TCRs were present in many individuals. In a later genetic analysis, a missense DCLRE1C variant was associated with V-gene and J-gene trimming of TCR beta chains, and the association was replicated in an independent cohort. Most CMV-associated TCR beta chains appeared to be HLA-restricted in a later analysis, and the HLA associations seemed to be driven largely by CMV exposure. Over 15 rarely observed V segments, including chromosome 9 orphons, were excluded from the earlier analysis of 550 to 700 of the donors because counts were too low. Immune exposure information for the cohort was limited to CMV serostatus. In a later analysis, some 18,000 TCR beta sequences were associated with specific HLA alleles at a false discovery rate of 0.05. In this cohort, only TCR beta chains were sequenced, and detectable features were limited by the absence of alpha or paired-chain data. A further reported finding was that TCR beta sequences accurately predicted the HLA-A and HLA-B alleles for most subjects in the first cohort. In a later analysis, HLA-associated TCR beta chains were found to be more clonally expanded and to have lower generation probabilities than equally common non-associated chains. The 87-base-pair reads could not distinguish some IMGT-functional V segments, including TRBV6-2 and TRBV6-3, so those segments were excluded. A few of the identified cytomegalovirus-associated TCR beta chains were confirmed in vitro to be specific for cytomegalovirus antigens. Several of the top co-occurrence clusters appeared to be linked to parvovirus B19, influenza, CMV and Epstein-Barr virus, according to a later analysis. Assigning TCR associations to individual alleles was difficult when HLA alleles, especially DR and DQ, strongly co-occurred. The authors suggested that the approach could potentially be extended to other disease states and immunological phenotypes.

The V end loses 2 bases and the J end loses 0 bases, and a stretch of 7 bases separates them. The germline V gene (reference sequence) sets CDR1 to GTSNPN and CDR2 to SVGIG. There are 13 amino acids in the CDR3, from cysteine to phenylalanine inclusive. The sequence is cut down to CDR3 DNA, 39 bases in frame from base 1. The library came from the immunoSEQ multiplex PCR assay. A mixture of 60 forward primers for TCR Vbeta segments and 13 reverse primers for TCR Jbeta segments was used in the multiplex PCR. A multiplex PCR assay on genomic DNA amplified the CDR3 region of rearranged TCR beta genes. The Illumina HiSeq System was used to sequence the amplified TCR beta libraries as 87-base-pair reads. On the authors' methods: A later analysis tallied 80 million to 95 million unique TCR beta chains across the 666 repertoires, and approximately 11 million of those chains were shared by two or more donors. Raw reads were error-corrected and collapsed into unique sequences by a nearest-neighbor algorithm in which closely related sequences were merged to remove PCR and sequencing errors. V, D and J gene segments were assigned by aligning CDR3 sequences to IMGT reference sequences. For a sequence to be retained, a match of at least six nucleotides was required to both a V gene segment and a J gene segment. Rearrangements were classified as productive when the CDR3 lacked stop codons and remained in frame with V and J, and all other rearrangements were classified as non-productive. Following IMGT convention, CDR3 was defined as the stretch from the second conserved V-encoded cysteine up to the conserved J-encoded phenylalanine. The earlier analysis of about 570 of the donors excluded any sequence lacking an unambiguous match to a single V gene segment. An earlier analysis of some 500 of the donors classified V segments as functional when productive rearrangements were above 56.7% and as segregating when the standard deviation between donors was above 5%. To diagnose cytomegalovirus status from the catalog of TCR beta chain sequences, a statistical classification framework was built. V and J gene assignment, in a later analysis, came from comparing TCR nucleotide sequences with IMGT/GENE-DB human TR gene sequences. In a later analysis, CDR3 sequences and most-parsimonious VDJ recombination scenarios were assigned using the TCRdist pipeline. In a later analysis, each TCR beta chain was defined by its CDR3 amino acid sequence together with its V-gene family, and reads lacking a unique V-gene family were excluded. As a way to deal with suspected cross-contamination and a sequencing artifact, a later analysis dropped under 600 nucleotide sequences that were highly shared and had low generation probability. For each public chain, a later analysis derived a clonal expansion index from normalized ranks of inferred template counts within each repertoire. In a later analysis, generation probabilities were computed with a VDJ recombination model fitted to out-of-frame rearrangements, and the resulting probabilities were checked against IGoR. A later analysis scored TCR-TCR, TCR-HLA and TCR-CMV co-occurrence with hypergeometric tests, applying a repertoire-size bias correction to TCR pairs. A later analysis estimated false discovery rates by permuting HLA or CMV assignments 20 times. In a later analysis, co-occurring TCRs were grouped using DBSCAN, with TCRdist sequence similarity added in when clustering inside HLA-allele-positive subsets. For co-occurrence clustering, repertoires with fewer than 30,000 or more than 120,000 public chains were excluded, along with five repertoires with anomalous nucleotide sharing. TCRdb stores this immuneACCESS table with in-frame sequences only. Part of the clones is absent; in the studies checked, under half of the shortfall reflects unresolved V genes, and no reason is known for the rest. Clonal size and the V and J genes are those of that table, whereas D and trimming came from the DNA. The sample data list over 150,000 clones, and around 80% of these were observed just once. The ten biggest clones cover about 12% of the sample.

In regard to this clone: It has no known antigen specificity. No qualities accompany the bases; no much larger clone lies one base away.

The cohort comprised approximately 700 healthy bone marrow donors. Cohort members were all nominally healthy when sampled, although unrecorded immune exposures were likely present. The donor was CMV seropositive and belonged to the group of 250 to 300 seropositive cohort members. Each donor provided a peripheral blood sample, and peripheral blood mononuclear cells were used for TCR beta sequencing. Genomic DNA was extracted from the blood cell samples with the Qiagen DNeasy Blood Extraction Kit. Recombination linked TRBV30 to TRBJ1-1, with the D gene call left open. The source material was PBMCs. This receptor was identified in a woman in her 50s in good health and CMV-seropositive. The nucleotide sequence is TGTGCCTGGAGTCTAAGAGTGAACACTGAAGCTTTCTTT. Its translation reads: CAWSLRVNTEAFF. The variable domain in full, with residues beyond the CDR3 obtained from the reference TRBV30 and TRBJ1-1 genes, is SQTIHQWPATLVQPVGSPLSLECTVEGTSNPNLYWYRQAAGRGLQLLFYSVGIGQISSEVPQNLSASRPQDRQFILSSKKLLLSDSGFYLCAWSLRVNTEAFFGQGTRLTVV.